This TCR beta chain was captured by sequencing in a study of blood T cells in healthy people across ages. Primers used in a second PCR of roughly 6 to 11 cycles were a sample-barcoded 5' primer and a J-beta primer mix. From the 5' RACE reads, TCRdb called clonotypes with MiXCR, one entry per CDR3 protein. The data show hundreds of thousands of distinct CDR3 sequences, roughly 31% seen once. The germline CDR1 and CDR2 sequences are DFQATT and SNEGSKA (reference sequence). CDR3 length: 13 residues. This clonotype was detected a few times. This chain uses TRBV20-1 with TRBJ2-5; TRBD2 agrees at 10 bases. This receptor was obtained from a woman older than 75 in good health. The sequenced sample was blood. The CDR3 here is CSLSGGISETQYF. The CDR3 DNA reads TGCAGCCTTAGCGGGGGGATTTCAGAGACCCAGTACTTC.